A single sample gave rise to the 28 T cell receptor beta chains below, sequenced in a study of blood T cell repertoires in COVID-19. Only in-frame clones appear in the TCRdb table, and some are missing; sequencing was by immunoSEQ multiplex PCR. The sample has 95,000 to 150,000 clones, around nine tenths seen once. The sequenced sample consisted of peripheral blood. The receptors here all came from a woman aged 50 to 65 with acute or convalescent COVID-19.

The CDR3 DNA is TGTGCCAGCAGCTCCCGGTCAGGGGTTGGGGCCAACGTCCTGACTTTC. This sequence encodes CASSSRSGVGANVLTF. V gene TRBV13 combines with J gene TRBJ2-6; TRBD1 is a possible D gene (6 bases). Germline assignment: CDR1 PRHDT and CDR2 FYEKMQ (reference sequence). CDR3 size: 16 residues. V lost 4 bases and J 3 bases, leaving 13 bases between the germline ends. Combining the CDR3 with reference TRBV13 and TRBJ2-6 gives the whole variable domain AAGVIQSPRHLIKEKRETATLKCYPIPRHDTVYWYQQGPGQDPQFLISFYEKMQSDKGSIPDRFSAQQFSDYHSELNMSSLELGDSALYFCASSSRSGVGANVLTFGAGSRLTVL.

The chain joins TRBV9 to TRBJ2-5, with 9 bases lining up with TRBD2. The CDR3 is made up of 16 amino acids. With 0 bases clipped from V and 2 bases from J, the junction kept 5 bases outside the gene matches. Germline assignment: CDR1 SGDLS and CDR2 YYNGEE. CDR3 DNA sequence: TGTGCCAGCAGCGTAGTAGGACTAGCGCCTCAAGAGACCCAGTACTTC. It is translated as CASSVVGLAPQETQYF.

This chain connects TRBV11-2 to TRBJ1-2; D gene uncertain. In germline, CDR1 is SGHAT, CDR2 FQNNGV. This CDR3 contains 13 residues. V was pared by 4 bases and J by 6 bases, with 12 bases between. CDR3 nucleotides: TGTGCCAGCAGCTGGAGGGAGAGAGATGGCTACACCTTC. It encodes CASSWRERDGYTF.

V gene TRBV25-1 combines with J gene TRBJ1-2, with 10 bases fitting TRBD1. In germline, CDR1 is MGHDK, CDR2 SYGVNS. This CDR3 spans 15 amino acids. After removal of 3 bases from V and 8 bases from J, the junction contained 9 bases not matched to a gene. The CDR3 loop is CASSDLWTGGGGYTF. The CDR3, as DNA: TGTGCCAGCAGTGACCTCTGGACAGGGGGTGGGGGCTACACCTTC.

This chain uses TRBV7-2 with TRBJ1-1; unclear D gene. The germline V gene has CDR1 SGHTA and CDR2 FQGNSA. Deletions cut 0 bases from V and 2 bases from J, with 10 bases between. The CDR3 covers 15 residues. In nucleotides, the CDR3 is TGTGCCAGCAGCTTAGCGCCCCAGGTAAACACTGAAGCTTTCTTT. It specifies CASSLAPQVNTEAFF.

This rearrangement joins TRBV2 to TRBJ1-2; D might be TRBD1 (6 bases). The CDR3 spans 13 residues. V lost 8 bases and J 4 bases, leaving 14 bases between the germline ends. Germline V gene sequence: CDR1 SNHLY, CDR2 FYNNEI. The CDR3 spells CASVRGSTYGYTF. The CDR3 bases are TGTGCCAGCGTCAGGGGCAGTACCTATGGCTACACCTTC. The full variable domain, rest sourced from reference TRBV2 and TRBJ1-2, is EPEVTQTPSHQVTQMGQEVILRCVPISNHLYFYWYRQILGQKVEFLVSFYNNEISEKSEIFDDQFSVERPDGSNFTLKIRSTKLEDSAMYFCASVRGSTYGYTFGSGTRLTVV.

The gene calls are TRBV3-1 (or the pseudogene TRBV3-2) and TRBJ2-5; 13 positions agree with TRBD2. Losses at the gene ends were 6 bases for V and 5 bases for J; bases not matched to a gene: 6. CDR3 size: 15 residues. CDR1 LGHDT and CDR2 YNNKEL come from the germline V gene (reference sequence). The CDR3 reads CASSLGLAGEETQYF. The DNA of the CDR3 is TGTGCCAGCAGTCTTGGACTAGCGGGAGAGGAGACCCAGTACTTC.

There are a few counts of this clone. The chain carries TRBV3-1 (or the pseudogene TRBV3-2) and TRBJ1-5; D gene ambiguous. CDR3 length: 14 residues. The germline V and J ends were trimmed by 2 bases and 4 bases, with 9 bases remaining between them. CDR1 is LGHDT, CDR2 YNNKEL, per germline (reference sequence). The DNA of the CDR3 is TGTGCCAGCAGCCAAAATGGGCTAAATCAGCCCCAGCATTTT. As protein: CASSQNGLNQPQHF.

This clone was seen a single time. The chain carries TRBV5-4 and TRBJ1-2, with D possibly being TRBD1 (6 bases). The CDR3 loop spans 13 amino acids. Germline CDR1 and CDR2: SGHNT and YYREEE (reference sequence). Trimming took off 2 bases at V and 5 bases at J, with 10 bases between the two ends. This CDR3 is CASSLNRVYGYTF. CDR3 DNA: TGTGCCAGCAGCTTAAACAGGGTATATGGCTACACCTTC.

The chain couples TRBV12-5 to TRBJ2-7; 9 nucleotides match TRBD1. This CDR3 is 15 amino acids long. In germline, CDR1 is LGHNT, CDR2 FRNRAP. The trim removed 5 bases at V and 3 bases at J, leaving 8 bases unmatched. CDR3 protein: CASGPPGTGFYEQYF. The CDR3 coding sequence is TGTGCTAGTGGTCCCCCCGGGACAGGGTTCTACGAGCAGTACTTC.

This clone was seen a single time. V and J are TRBV18 and TRBJ1-1; D may be TRBD1 (5 bases). CDR1 KGHSH and CDR2 LQKENI come from the germline V gene. V was pared by 0 bases and J by 6 bases, with 14 bases between. This CDR3 has 15 amino acids. CDR3 loop: CASSPPDGGGSEAFF. The CDR3 DNA reads as TGTGCCAGCTCACCACCGGACGGGGGAGGCTCTGAAGCTTTCTTT.

For this clone: The junction and the germline gene differ at one end; a read error may be behind it. The V call is TRBV11-2, the J call TRBJ1-2; D is unclear. Germline lookup yields CDR1 SGHAT and CDR2 FQNNGV. CDR3 length equals 13 residues. This CDR3 reads CASSLDILVGYTF. Written as DNA, the CDR3 is TGTGCCAGCAGCCTAGACATTTTAGTTGGCTACACCTTC.

This chain connects TRBV5-8 to TRBJ1-2; 7 nucleotides agree with TRBD1. This CDR3 has 12 residues. Germline V gives CDR1 SGHTS, CDR2 YDEGEE. V lost 6 bases and J lost 4; bases outside the gene matches: 3. CDR3 sequence reads: CASKGGLYGYTF. The DNA of the CDR3 is TGTGCCAGCAAAGGGGGCCTCTATGGCTACACCTTC. The full variable domain, its missing parts supplied by reference TRBV5-8 and TRBJ1-2, is EAGVTQSPTHLIKTRGQQATLRCSPISGHTSVYWYQQALGLGLQFLLWYDEGEERNRGNFPPRFSGRQFPNYSSELNVNALELEDSALYLCASKGGLYGYTFGSGTRLTVV.

This chain links TRBV5-6 with TRBJ2-5; 7 bases align to TRBD1. V gave up 0 bases and J gave up 5 bases; unmatched junction bases: 10. The CDR3 runs to 16 residues. Looked up from germline, CDR1 is SGHDT and CDR2 is YYEEEE. CDR3 region: CASSLGLKGAGETQYF. DNA for the CDR3: TGTGCCAGCAGCTTGGGGTTGAAGGGGGCAGGGGAGACCCAGTACTTC.

The V and J genes are TRBV5-6 and TRBJ1-6; 9 bases line up with TRBD1. Germline CDR1 reads SGHDT; CDR2 reads YYEEEE. This CDR3 comprises 18 residues. The V and J ends lost 4 bases and 1 base, in that order; junction bases with no gene match: 9. The CDR3 region is CASSTRTGVGSYNSPLHF. The CDR3 DNA sequence: TGTGCCAGCAGCACACGGACAGGGGTCGGGTCCTATAATTCACCCCTCCACTTT.

The chain employs TRBV29-1 and TRBJ2-1; tentatively, D is TRBD2 (6 bases). CDR1 SQVTM and CDR2 ANQGSEA come from the germline V gene. V lost 2 bases and J lost 6, with 8 bases in between. The CDR3 runs to 12 residues. Here the CDR3 DNA reads TGCAGCGTTGAATGGGGAGGCAATGAGCAGTTCTTC. As protein: CSVEWGGNEQFF.

The chain uses TRBV29-1 and TRBJ1-2; no definite D call. The CDR3 consists of 12 residues. Trimming stripped 5 bases from V and 3 bases from J, with 10 bases between. Germline V gene sequence: CDR1 SQVTM, CDR2 ANQGSEA. The CDR3 is CSVYDGDYGYTF. Here the CDR3 DNA reads TGCAGCGTTTACGACGGAGACTATGGCTACACCTTC.

CDR3: CASSLYRVNEQFF. The CDR3 DNA reads TGTGCCAGCAGCCTATACAGGGTAAATGAGCAGTTCTTC. This chain links TRBV3-1 (or the pseudogene TRBV3-2) with TRBJ2-1, with D possibly being TRBD1 (6 bases). Per the germline V gene, CDR1 is LGHDT and CDR2 is YNNKEL (reference sequence). V lost 4 bases to trimming and J lost 7 bases, with 11 bases between them. The CDR3 consists of 13 residues.

This clone has just a few counts. The chain joins TRBV7-2 to TRBJ2-2; D remains ambiguous. This CDR3 contains 14 residues. V was pared by 4 bases and J by 2 bases, with 8 bases between. CDR1 SGHTA and CDR2 FQGNSA come from the germline V gene. The CDR3 reads CASSSRTNTGELFF. DNA for the CDR3: TGTGCCAGCAGCTCCCGAACTAACACCGGGGAGCTGTTTTTT. The full variable domain, rest sourced from reference TRBV7-2 and TRBJ2-2, is GAGVSQSPSNKVTEKGKDVELRCDPISGHTALYWYRQSLGQGLEFLIYFQGNSAPDKSGLPSDRFSAERTGGSVSTLTIQRTQQEDSAVYLCASSSRTNTGELFFGEGSRLTVL.

The rearrangement uses TRBV3-1 (or the pseudogene TRBV3-2) and TRBJ2-1, with 12 bases fitting TRBD2. The germline V gene has CDR1 LGHDT and CDR2 YNNKEL (reference sequence). This CDR3 contains 18 residues. V lost 2 bases and J lost 4; bases outside the gene matches: 9. The CDR3 protein is CASSQPFPTSGRYNEQFF. For the CDR3, the DNA is TGTGCCAGCAGCCAACCCTTTCCTACTAGCGGGAGGTACAATGAGCAGTTCTTC.

This chain uses TRBV3-1 (or the pseudogene TRBV3-2) with TRBJ1-2; 8 nucleotides line up with TRBD1. The V and J ends lost 1 base and 8 bases, in that order; junction bases with no gene match: 12. The CDR3 spans 16 residues. Per germline, CDR1 LGHDT and CDR2 YNNKEL (reference sequence). The CDR3 nucleotides read TGTGCCAGCAGCCAAGGCGAGGCAGGGGGCGCAGGAGGCTACACCTTC. The encoded protein is CASSQGEAGGAGGYTF.

This chain links TRBV19 with TRBJ1-3; no clear D gene. The germline V gene encodes CDR1 LNHDA and CDR2 SQIVND (reference sequence). V dropped 9 bases and J dropped 0 bases, with 18 bases sitting between them. The CDR3 runs 16 residues. As DNA, the CDR3 is TGTGCCAGCTTAAAACATGATCGCAACTCTGGAAACACCATATATTTT. Its protein is CASLKHDRNSGNTIYF.

V gene TRBV5-1 combines with J gene TRBJ1-4; possibly TRBD1 for D (5 bases). The CDR3 is 15 residues long. Trimming cost V 7 bases and J 2 bases, with 15 bases left between them. Germline V gene sequence: CDR1 SGHRS, CDR2 YFSETQ. In nucleotides, the CDR3 is TGCGCCAGCGGGCCAGGGTTTACGACTAATGAAAAACTGTTTTTT. Protein product: CASGPGFTTNEKLFF.

The chain is built from TRBV6-5 and TRBJ2-7; 11 bases match TRBD2. Germline-derived CDR1 and CDR2 are MNHEY and SVGAGI. The J segment lost 4 bases and the V segment lost 8 bases, leaving 7 bases of the junction unmatched. The CDR3 contains 14 residues. The CDR3 DNA reads as TGTGCCAGCCGCGCTAGCGGGAGGAAATACGAGCAGTACTTC. As protein: CASRASGRKYEQYF.

The chain combines TRBV11-3 with TRBJ1-1; unclear D gene. Germline V gives CDR1 SGHNT, CDR2 YENEEA. The CDR3 runs 13 residues. V was trimmed by 0 bases and J by 1 base, leaving 3 bases between them. CDR3: CASSLDGNTEAFF. The CDR3 DNA reads as TGTGCCAGCAGCTTAGACGGGAACACTGAAGCTTTCTTT. The whole variable domain, filled in from reference TRBV11-3 and TRBJ1-1, reads EAGVVQSPRYKIIEKKQPVAFWCNPISGHNTLYWYLQNLGQGPELLIRYENEEAVDDSQLPKDRFSAERLKGVDSTLKIQPAELGDSAVYLCASSLDGNTEAFFGQGTRLTVV.

The chain uses TRBV5-5 and TRBJ1-4, with D uncertain. Per the germline V gene, CDR1 is SGHKS and CDR2 is YYEKEE (reference sequence). With 5 bases removed from V and 8 bases from J, the gap between germline ends came to 10 bases. This CDR3 region has 12 residues. The CDR3 region has the DNA TGTGCCAGCAGTTTCTACGGGGAAAAACTGTTTTTT. As protein: CASSFYGEKLFF.

The J gene is TRBJ1-5, the V gene TRBV7-2, with 8 bases fitting TRBD1. Germline V gene data show CDR1 as SGHTA and CDR2 as FQGNSA. Germline trimming cut 3 bases from V and 2 bases from J; bases unmatched to any gene: 6. The CDR3 runs 16 residues. CDR3: CASSFRTGTGNQPQHF. As DNA, the CDR3 is TGTGCCAGCAGCTTTCGGACAGGGACGGGCAATCAGCCCCAGCATTTT.

The rearrangement uses TRBV29-1 and TRBJ1-2, with D unclear. The CDR3 sequence is 15 residues long. V lost 4 bases to trimming and J lost 6 bases, with 21 bases between them. Germline V gene data show CDR1 as SQVTM and CDR2 as ANQGSEA. CDR3 nucleotide sequence: TGCAGCGTTGGGGGAGGGAGGGCCGAGGAAAATGGCTACACCTTC. Translated, it gives CSVGGGRAEENGYTF.